The rows below give T cell receptor beta chains drawn from one sample of a study of T cell changes during pregnancy in multiple sclerosis. Libraries were prepared by immunoSEQ multiplex PCR; TCRdb keeps only in-frame clonotypes and omits some of them. The sample has more than 25,000 clones; about 91% are singletons. Source: peripheral blood, taken in the first trimester of pregnancy. Receptors originate from a female donor in good health, enrolled as a control in a pregnancy study. Each CDR3 is given with its conserved first and last residue. The order of the fields is V gene, D gene, clone size, J gene, CDR3 DNA, CDR3 protein. D genes are given only for firm matches. Size values are once, few and many counts, or a class for expanded clones, and some rows have none.

TRBV30,-,once,TRBJ2-3,TGTGCCTGGAGTGGAACAGTCACAGATACGCAGTATTTT,CAWSGTVTDTQYF
TRBV6-5,TRBD1,-,TRBJ1-1,TGTGCCAGCAGCCCGCGGGCAGGGGGCACTGAAGCTTTCTTT,CASSPRAGGTEAFF
TRBV19,-,-,TRBJ1-1,TGTGCCAGTAGTATAGACGGGGGGCGCGGGGCTTTCTTT,CASSIDGGRGAFF
TRBV4-1,TRBD2,-,TRBJ2-1,TGCGCCAGCAGCCCCATGGAGCTAGCGGGAAGGGAGCAGTTCTTC,CASSPMELAGREQFF
TRBV19,TRBD1,-,TRBJ1-5,TGTGCCAGCCAGGGGGCGACAGGGGGGCATCAGCCCCAGCATTTT,CASQGATGGHQPQHF
TRBV29-1,-,once,TRBJ1-4,TGCAGCGTTGGCGCGCGGGCTAATGAAAAACTGTTTTTT,CSVGARANEKLFF
TRBV5-4,-,-,TRBJ1-2,TGTGCCAGCAGCTCCCCATTCACTACCCAGGGGAACTATGGCTACACCTTC,CASSSPFTTQGNYGYTF
TRBV2,-,once,TRBJ2-2,TGTGCCAGGAAGATGCAGGGCGACCACCCAAGCTCGGTCTGGGAGCTGTTTTTT,CARKMQGDHPSSVWELFF
TRBV11-3,-,-,TRBJ2-1,TGTGCCAGCAGCTTACCCGTAGTCCATGAGCAGTTCTTC,CASSLPVVHEQFF
TRBV15,-,-,TRBJ2-7,TGTGCCACCAGCAGAGTAGGGGGGGGGACCTACGAGCAGTACTTC,CATSRVGGGTYEQYF
TRBV14,TRBD1,once,TRBJ2-4,TGTGCCAGCAGCCAAAATACCGGGACAGAAATAGCCAAAAACATTCAGTACTTC,CASSQNTGTEIAKNIQYF
TRBV15,-,once,TRBJ2-7,TGTGCCACCAGCTCGATCTCCTACGAGCAGTACTTC,CATSSISYEQYF
TRBV21-1,-,once,TRBJ1-1,TGTGCCAGCAGATCTACAGGGGTCGAGAACACTGAAGCTTTCTTT,CASRSTGVENTEAFF
TRBV2,-,-,TRBJ1-2,TGTGCCAGCAGACGACAAAACTATGGCTACACCTTC,CASRRQNYGYTF
TRBV9,TRBD1,-,TRBJ1-1,TGTGCCAGCAGCGCCTGGGACAGGGGTAACACTGAAGCTTTCTTT,CASSAWDRGNTEAFF
TRBV7-9,TRBD2,-,TRBJ2-3,TGTGCCAGCAGCTACAGGCCGGGACTAGCGACAGATACGCAGTATTTT,CASSYRPGLATDTQYF
TRBV5-6,-,-,TRBJ2-2,TGTGCCAGCAGCTTGTTCGCCGACAGTCGGAACACCGGGGAGCTGTTTTTT,CASSLFADSRNTGELFF
TRBV6-5,-,-,TRBJ1-2,TGTGCCAGCAGTTACAATCTCGGCTATGGCTACACCTTC,CASSYNLGYGYTF
TRBV5-1,TRBD1,-,TRBJ2-1,TGCGCCAGCAGCTTGGTAAGGACAGGGGCCAATGAGCAGTTCTTC,CASSLVRTGANEQFF
TRBV5-4,-,-,TRBJ1-2,TGTGCCAGCACACGGTGGGGCGACTATGGCTACACCTTC,CASTRWGDYGYTF
TRBV4-1,-,-,TRBJ2-6,TGCGCCAGCAGCCATCAACTCGGTACTGGGGCCAACGTCCTGACTTTC,CASSHQLGTGANVLTF
TRBV6-5,TRBD2,-,TRBJ2-7,TGTGCCAGCGGGACTAGCGGTGCCTACGAGCAGTACTTC,CASGTSGAYEQYF
TRBV9,-,-,TRBJ1-3,TGTGCCAGCAGCGTAGGAGACATCGGAAACACCATATATTTT,CASSVGDIGNTIYF
TRBV7-8,TRBD2,-,TRBJ2-1,TGTGCCAGCAGCTTAGCCGGGACTAGCGGGAGGACACTCTCCTACAATGAGCAGTTCTTC,CASSLAGTSGRTLSYNEQFF
TRBV11-3,TRBD1,-,TRBJ1-3,TGTGCCAGCAGGTCTACAGGGGGCAGGTCTGGAAACACCATATATTTT,CASRSTGGRSGNTIYF
TRBV11-3,TRBD1,-,TRBJ2-7,TGTGCCAGCAGCCTGGGACAGGCGTCCTACGAGCAGTACTTC,CASSLGQASYEQYF
TRBV10-3,-,-,TRBJ2-2,TGTGCCATCGATGGAGGAGGGGTCGCCGGGGAGCTGTTTTTT,CAIDGGGVAGELFF
TRBV4-1,TRBD1,-,TRBJ2-5,TGCGCCAGCAGCCACCGCCCAAGGGGGCTACCGCTACAAGAGACCCAGTACTTC,CASSHRPRGLPLQETQYF
TRBV13,-,once,TRBJ1-2,TGTGCCAGCAGCTTACTGACTTTAGCTAACTATGGCTACACCTTC,CASSLLTLANYGYTF
TRBV6-6,-,-,TRBJ2-2,TGTGCCAGCAGTTCGGACAGAGTCACCGGGGAGCTGTTTTTT,CASSSDRVTGELFF
TRBV10-3,TRBD1,-,TRBJ1-6,TGTGCCATCAGCCGGACAGGGGGATCTTATAATTCACCCCTCCACTTT,CAISRTGGSYNSPLHF
TRBV9,TRBD2,once,TRBJ2-7,TGTGCCAGCAGCGTAGCCGGCGGGGGGTTCTACGAGCAGTACTTC,CASSVAGGGFYEQYF
TRBV14,-,-,TRBJ2-7,TGTGCCAGCAGCCAAACTAGCCTACGTAACTACGAGCAGTACTTC,CASSQTSLRNYEQYF
TRBV27,TRBD2,-,TRBJ2-1,TGTGCCAGCAGTGGGGAACGCGGGAGGGCTTACAATGAGCAGTTCTTC,CASSGERGRAYNEQFF
TRBV30,-,-,TRBJ1-1,TGTGCCTGGAGTTTGGGCAGGAACACTGAAGCTTTCTTT,CAWSLGRNTEAFF
TRBV7-6,TRBD2,-,TRBJ2-3,TGTGCCAGCAGCTACGGGACTAGCGGGAGAGGCCCAGATACGCAGTATTTT,CASSYGTSGRGPDTQYF
TRBV11-2,-,few,TRBJ2-7,TGTGCCAGCAGCTTATCGGGTATCTACGAGCAGTACTTC,CASSLSGIYEQYF
TRBV14,TRBD2,-,TRBJ2-7,TGTGCCAGCAGCTACGGGAGGGGTCGCTACGAGCAGTACTTC,CASSYGRGRYEQYF
TRBV10-3,TRBD1,few,TRBJ1-1,TGTGCCATCAGTGAAGACAGGGGGCAGGCTTTCTTT,CAISEDRGQAFF
TRBV7-2,-,-,TRBJ2-7,TGTGCCAGCAGGGGAGCTACCTACGAGCAGTACTTC,CASRGATYEQYF
TRBV7-6,TRBD2,-,TRBJ2-3,TGTGCCAGCAGCTTAGCTAGCGGGGTTAGCACAGATACGCAGTATTTT,CASSLASGVSTDTQYF
TRBV2,-,-,TRBJ1-1,TGTGCCAGCAGTGAGTGGGAGCTTAAAGCTTTCTTT,CASSEWELKAFF
TRBV7-9,-,-,TRBJ2-7,TGTGCCAGCAGCTACCCGTTGGGCGGGGACTACGAGCAGTACTTC,CASSYPLGGDYEQYF
TRBV12-5,-,-,TRBJ2-3,TGTGCTAGTGGTTCTACCATTAGCACAGATACGCAGTATTTT,CASGSTISTDTQYF
TRBV28,TRBD2,-,TRBJ2-1,TGTGCCAGCAGAACTAGCGGTTCCTACAATGAGCAGTTCTTC,CASRTSGSYNEQFF
TRBV7-9,-,-,TRBJ2-5,TGTGCCAGCAGCTTAGCGGCTAGGAAAGAGACCCAGTACTTC,CASSLAARKETQYF
TRBV5-4,TRBD1,once,TRBJ1-2,TGTGCCAGCAGCCCCGTCGGACCCCACTCCGGACAGGGGGGTGGCTATGGCTACACCTTC,CASSPVGPHSGQGGGYGYTF
TRBV11-2,-,-,TRBJ1-1,TGTGCCAGCAGCTTAGTTAGTGTGAACACTGAAGCTTTCTTT,CASSLVSVNTEAFF
TRBV6-5,TRBD1,-,TRBJ1-2,TGTGCCAGCAGTAATCGACAGGGCCGCTATGGCTACACCTTC,CASSNRQGRYGYTF
TRBV23-1,-,-,TRBJ2-1,TGCGCCAGCAGTCCGGAGGAGGGGCGCGCGTGGTACAATGAGCAGTTCTTC,CASSPEEGRAWYNEQFF
TRBV7-9,-,once,TRBJ2-5,TGTGCCAGCAGCTTAGACTCGAGAGAGACCCAGTACTTC,CASSLDSRETQYF
TRBV5-1,TRBD1,-,TRBJ2-3,TGCGCCAGCAGCTTGGGGGCGCACGAGGGGGCCAACACAGATACGCAGTATTTT,CASSLGAHEGANTDTQYF
TRBV6-1,-,once,TRBJ1-5,TGTGCCAGCAGTGAACAGGGTAGCAATCAGCCCCAGCATTTT,CASSEQGSNQPQHF
TRBV11-2,-,-,TRBJ1-3,TGTGCCAGCAGCTTAGGATTGTTGAGTTACTCTGGAAACACCATATATTTT,CASSLGLLSYSGNTIYF
TRBV18,TRBD1,-,TRBJ1-4,TGTGCCAGCTCACCAACAGGGGGCGCGGTTGAAAAACTGTTTTTT,CASSPTGGAVEKLFF